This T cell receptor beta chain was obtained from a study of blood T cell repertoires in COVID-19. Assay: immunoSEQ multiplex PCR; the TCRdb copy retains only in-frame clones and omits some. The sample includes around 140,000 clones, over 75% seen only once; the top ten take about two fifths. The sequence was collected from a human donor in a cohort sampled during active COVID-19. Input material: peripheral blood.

The CDR3 reads CASSYVSSGRNEQFF. CDR3 DNA sequence: TGTGCCAGCAGTTACGTCTCTAGCGGAAGAAATGAGCAGTTCTTC. The chain carries TRBV6-2 or TRBV6-3 and TRBJ2-1; TRBD2 matches at 7 bases. This CDR3 comprises 15 residues. Trimming took 2 bases from V and 7 from J; bases not matched to a gene: 8. Looked up from germline, CDR1 is MNHEY and CDR2 is SVGEGT.